The T cell receptor (beta chain) described here comes from a study of cytomegalovirus exposure and HLA in healthy donors. Study background: The same platform was used for the 120 validation repertoires and the 500 to 700 first-cohort repertoires, a later analysis reported. Notes on the study in general: TCR clusters originating in the first cohort tended to co-occur in the approximately 130 validation repertoires, according to a later analysis. It was reported that the classifier diagnosed cytomegalovirus status with high specificity and sensitivity in both the original and validation cohorts.

Clones were sequenced by immunoSEQ multiplex PCR, and TCRdb holds only the in-frame ones, with some missing. The table records 180,000 or so clones, approximately 86% of them present only once. CDR3 length: 18 residues. Germline V gene sequence: CDR1 SGHTA, CDR2 FQGNSA. Trimming pared 5 bases from V and 6 bases from J, leaving 28 bases between. As concerns this clone: What it binds is unknown.

The sequenced material came from PBMCs. The source is a man between 18 and 35 years old in good health and CMV-seropositive. The chain joins TRBV7-2 to TRBJ1-2; D may be TRBD1 (5 bases). The CDR3 sequence is CASSPQSRRGAPRDGYTF. CDR3 sequence (DNA): TGTGCCAGCAGCCCACAATCCCGGCGTGGGGCCCCCCGGGATGGCTACACCTTC. Using reference TRBV7-2 and TRBJ1-2 for the parts outside the CDR3, the full variable domain is GAGVSQSPSNKVTEKGKDVELRCDPISGHTALYWYRQSLGQGLEFLIYFQGNSAPDKSGLPSDRFSAERTGGSVSTLTIQRTQQEDSAVYLCASSPQSRRGAPRDGYTFGSGTRLTVV.